This entry describes one T cell receptor beta chain. This sample was taken from a study of blood T cell repertoires in COVID-19. Study-level background: COVID-19 samples, acute and convalescent, were from the United States, Italy and Spain.

Germline CDR1 and CDR2: SGHDT and YYEEEE. V lost 4 bases to trimming and J lost 2 bases, with 21 bases between them. The CDR3 is 17 amino acids. Residents of about two dozen US areas, aged about 18 to 89 years, made up the participants. Participant reports of clinical history set cohort assignment. Only in-frame clones appear in the TCRdb table, and some are missing; sequencing was by immunoSEQ multiplex PCR. This sample has some 140,000 clones, with roughly 84% found just once. Material for sequencing was PBMCs or T cells enriched from blood (not recorded which). This TCR derives from a man aged 40-55 years with acute COVID-19. The chain combines TRBV5-6 with TRBJ1-1; D not certain. CDR3 DNA sequence: TGTGCCAGCAGCCCACGAGCCAGGCACGCTCCTAACACTGAAGCTTTCTTT. This encodes CASSPRARHAPNTEAFF.